This T cell receptor beta chain was sequenced for a study of T cell responses to AZD1222 COVID-19 vaccine. Study-level results: Repertoire collection took place solely once the T cell response had peaked.

This clone appeared once. What it recognizes is unknown. Sequencing used immunoSEQ multiplex PCR; TCRdb keeps in-frame clones, though not all of them. Among some 130,000 clones listed, approximately 95% were seen once. The V gene lost 2 bases and the J gene lost 0 bases, with 7 bases spanning the gap. The CDR3 has 14 residues. Germline V CDR1 and CDR2: SEHNR, FQNEAQ (reference sequence). The V call is TRBV7-9, the J call TRBJ2-5; D is ambiguous. The input for sequencing was peripheral blood, taken 28 days after the second AZD1222 dose. The clonotype comes from an adult who received the AZD1222 COVID-19 vaccine. The CDR3 region is CASSLSGHQETQYF. The CDR3 region has the DNA TGTGCCAGCAGCTTAAGTGGCCACCAAGAGACCCAGTACTTC. Full variable domain (rest looked up from reference TRBV7-9 and TRBJ2-5): DTGVSQNPRHKITKRGQNVTFRCDPISEHNRLYWYRQTLGQGPEFLTYFQNEAQLEKSRLLSDRFSAERPKGSFSTLEIQRTEQGDSAMYLCASSLSGHQETQYFGPGTRLLVL.